These T cell receptor beta chains were read from a single sample in a study of blood T cell repertoires in COVID-19. Profiled with immunoSEQ multiplex PCR; TCRdb holds only in-frame clones, not every one. This table has about 130,000 clones, approximately 80% appearing once. The sequencing input was peripheral blood. The receptors were gathered from a woman aged 45 to 65 with acute or convalescent COVID-19. Both conserved end residues are trimmed from each CDR3.

J gene,V gene,CDR3 protein
TRBJ2-2,TRBV11-3,ASSLGTILGTTGELF
TRBJ1-1,TRBV29-1,SVAGGKGARTEAF
TRBJ1-5,TRBV2,ASSLTGGNQPQH
TRBJ1-6,TRBV6-5,ASSYSKGGGSPLH
TRBJ2-7,TRBV6-6,ASSYQDTYEQY
TRBJ2-3,TRBV20-1,SAGEDTQY
TRBJ1-2,TRBV2,ASSVRGGYGYT
TRBJ1-2,TRBV10-3,AISEIAGNHGYT
TRBJ2-3,TRBV15,ATSVGGGVSSDTQY
TRBJ1-4,TRBV4-1,ASSQDRVREKLF
TRBJ2-7,TRBV7-2,ASSYSGGPSYEQY
TRBJ2-7,TRBV6-1,ASSELRGQGSEQY
TRBJ1-2,TRBV5-1,ASSLESGTNYGYT
TRBJ2-7,TRBV3-1/TRBV3-2,ASSRGSSYEQY
TRBJ1-6,TRBV5-1,ASSLAGVGNSPLH
TRBJ2-7,TRBV11-2,ASSLGTSGDKQY
TRBJ2-7,TRBV21-1,ASSKGPMRHEQY
TRBJ1-6,TRBV10-2,ASQQPLDSLNSPLH
TRBJ1-6,TRBV30,AWSVPGTNSPLH
TRBJ2-1,TRBV6-1,ASSEALAGGYNEQF
TRBJ2-3,TRBV19,ASSIDQRRDTQY
TRBJ2-7,TRBV3-1/TRBV3-2,ASSRPLAGGYEQY
TRBJ1-1,TRBV4-1,ASSQVAGGTEAF
TRBJ1-4,TRBV2,ASSKGAANEKLF
TRBJ1-2,TRBV12-3/TRBV12-4,ASSLPGTGST
TRBJ1-4,TRBV7-9,ASSPRGSFEKLF
TRBJ2-7,TRBV28,ASSRGGLDEQY
TRBJ1-3,TRBV10-2,ASSGRASGNTIY
TRBJ2-3,TRBV3-1/TRBV3-2,ASSQVGGRPDTQY
TRBJ1-1,TRBV19,ASSPQGTLNTEAF
TRBJ1-2,TRBV7-2,ASRGQGEDYT
TRBJ1-1,TRBV6-5,ASRGQGGRNTEAF
TRBJ2-3,TRBV9,ASSVVSSGGATDTQY
TRBJ2-2,TRBV2,ASTSTNTGELF
TRBJ2-2,TRBV11-2,ASSLRIQINTGELF
TRBJ2-7,TRBV9,ASMEARTYEQY
TRBJ2-3,TRBV6-5,ASKLRGGLDTQY
TRBJ2-7,TRBV10-3,AISTSGASYEQY
TRBJ2-1,TRBV23-1,ASSQATSPCYNEQF
TRBJ1-5,TRBV19,ASSPPGGSNQPQH
TRBJ1-1,TRBV19,ASKLNRGPFTEAF
TRBJ2-2,TRBV5-1,ASSYRTGNTGELF
TRBJ1-3,TRBV6-5,ASSADSLSGNTIY
TRBJ1-1,TRBV27,ASSGQGAYTEAF
TRBJ1-2,TRBV7-2,ASSLAALRNSYGYT
TRBJ1-4,TRBV18,ASSPRQGAAANEKLF
TRBJ2-7,TRBV18,ASSPYRAGGQYEQY
TRBJ2-7,TRBV5-6,ASRSGPGEQY
TRBJ2-3,TRBV5-1,ASSLALSGGLTDTQY
TRBJ1-1,TRBV12-3/TRBV12-4,ASSLQVNTEAF
TRBJ2-2,TRBV7-9,ASSFSAGELF
TRBJ2-2,TRBV19,ASSISSLVTGELF
TRBJ2-7,TRBV4-1,ASSQDDQGSEQY
TRBJ1-2,TRBV24-1,ATSAGAFGGYT
TRBJ1-6,TRBV9,ASSVGQGPYGNSPLH